A selection of T cell receptor beta chains follows, all from one sample in a study of shared clonotypes between healthy human individuals. Generated by immunoSEQ multiplex PCR, the TCRdb table keeps only in-frame clones and is missing some. The sample comprises about 2.4 million clones, approximately 93% of which are singletons, and more than 0.35% rests with the top ten. Input material: naive CD4+ T cells from PBMCs. These receptors all come from a man younger than 35 in good health. Some clones in this sample may be carry-over from other donors' samples. Each CDR3 is given with its conserved first and last residue. The D gene is left open where the match is weak. Rows may omit the clone size; those that give it use once, few, many or a size class.

D gene,J gene,V gene,clone size,CDR3 protein,CDR3 DNA
NA,TRBJ2-7,TRBV4-1,NA,CASSHPGTVSSYEQYF,TGCGCCAGCAGCCATCCAGGGACTGTAAGCTCCTACGAGCAGTACTTC
NA,TRBJ1-1,TRBV28,NA,CASSLEPLATEAFF,TGTGCCAGCAGTTTAGAGCCGTTGGCCACTGAAGCTTTCTTT
NA,TRBJ1-2,TRBV28,NA,CASSWSLHYGYTF,TGTGCCAGCAGTTGGAGTTTACACTATGGCTACACCTTC
NA,TRBJ2-7,TRBV6-5,NA,CASSYSGSASYEQYF,TGTGCCAGCAGTTACTCGGGTAGCGCATCCTACGAGCAGTACTTC
TRBD2,TRBJ2-3,TRBV2,once,CASRRGIAGGRTDTQYF,TGTGCCAGCAGGAGGGGAATAGCGGGAGGGCGCACAGATACGCAGTATTTT
NA,TRBJ2-7,TRBV30,NA,CAWSHLSGGPREQYF,TGTGCCTGGAGTCATCTTAGTGGCGGTCCTCGGGAGCAGTACTTC
TRBD1,TRBJ1-2,TRBV2,NA,CASSGTGGGSSYGYTF,TGTGCCAGCAGTGGGACAGGGGGTGGTTCATCCTATGGCTACACCTTC
TRBD1,TRBJ2-1,TRBV28,NA,CASSLGGTVLNEQFF,TGTGCCAGCAGTCTAGGTGGGACAGTCCTAAATGAGCAGTTCTTC
NA,TRBJ2-1,TRBV20-1,NA,CSAGGRVQGLF,TGCAGTGCTGGGGGCAGGGTACAGGGTCTCTTC
TRBD2,TRBJ2-2,TRBV19,NA,CASRFAGLRHTGELFF,TGTGCCAGTAGGTTTGCGGGACTAAGGCACACCGGGGAGCTGTTTTTT
NA,TRBJ2-1,TRBV5-1,NA,CASRSQGRDNEQFF,TGCGCCAGCAGGTCCCAGGGGCGAGACAATGAGCAGTTCTTC
TRBD2,TRBJ2-3,TRBV9,NA,CASSAQLAGGPPDTQYF,TGTGCCAGCAGCGCCCAACTAGCGGGAGGGCCACCGGATACGCAGTATTTT
TRBD2,TRBJ2-3,TRBV7-2,NA,CASSTPPGGRYTDTQYF,TGTGCCAGCAGCACCCCCCCGGGGGGGAGGTACACAGATACGCAGTATTTT
NA,TRBJ1-1,TRBV6-4,NA,CASSDSGRADAEAFF,TGTGCCAGCAGTGACTCGGGGAGGGCGGACGCTGAAGCTTTCTTT
NA,TRBJ1-1,TRBV7-9,NA,CASERPGNTEAFF,TGTGCCAGCGAACGGCCTGGGAACACTGAAGCTTTCTTT
TRBD1,TRBJ1-2,TRBV10-3,NA,CAISDRGETYGYTF,TGTGCCATCAGTGACAGGGGGGAGACCTATGGCTACACCTTC
NA,TRBJ2-7,TRBV7-8,NA,CASSLGLDPGANEQYF,TGTGCCAGCAGCCTGGGGTTGGACCCAGGGGCCAACGAGCAGTACTTC
NA,TRBJ2-1,TRBV6-5,NA,CASSRLGGSDEQFF,TGTGCCAGCAGCCGCTTAGGGGGAAGTGATGAGCAGTTCTTC
NA,TRBJ2-1,TRBV18,NA,CASSPPGGQGDEQFF,TGTGCCAGCTCACCACCCGGGGGGCAAGGCGATGAGCAGTTCTTC
TRBD2,TRBJ2-1,TRBV5-4,NA,CASSPGTSGREGEQFF,TGTGCCAGCAGCCCAGGGACTAGCGGGAGGGAGGGTGAGCAGTTCTTC
NA,TRBJ1-4,TRBV9,NA,CASSVGRGATNEKLFF,TGTGCCAGCAGCGTAGGGAGAGGTGCAACTAATGAAAAACTGTTTTTT
NA,TRBJ2-3,TRBV2,once,CASSPLRLPDTQYF,TGTGCCAGCAGTCCTCTTAGACTCCCAGATACGCAGTATTTT
TRBD2,TRBJ2-3,TRBV7-3,NA,CASSLTSALTDTQYF,TGTGCCAGCAGCTTGACTAGCGCCCTCACAGATACGCAGTATTTT
NA,TRBJ2-1,TRBV30,NA,CAHRELNEQFF,TGTGCCCACCGCGAGTTAAATGAGCAGTTCTTC
NA,TRBJ1-1,TRBV29-1,few,CSVDLWQGEAFF,TGCAGCGTTGATCTTTGGCAAGGAGAAGCTTTCTTT